A selection of T cell receptor beta chains follows, all from one sample in a study of cytomegalovirus exposure and HLA in healthy donors. Profiling relied on immunoSEQ multiplex PCR, and the TCRdb table lists in-frame clones only, not all of them. The sample lists 150,000 or so clones; roughly 84% were seen once. Sequencing used PBMCs. Source of these receptors: a man aged 45-65 years in good health and CMV-seropositive. Both conserved end residues are part of each CDR3. Each record gives: clone size, D gene, V gene, J gene, CDR3 protein, CDR3 DNA. The D gene is left open where the match is weak. The size of a clone is reported for some rows only, either as once, few or many, or as a class for expanded clones.

abundance: NA; d_gene: TRBD2; v_gene: TRBV9; j_gene: TRBJ2-5; CDR3aa: CASSVSGSSETQYF; CDR3nt: TGTGCCAGCAGCGTTAGCGGGAGCAGCGAGACCCAGTACTTC
abundance: NA; d_gene: NA; v_gene: TRBV6-6; j_gene: TRBJ2-3; CDR3aa: CASSWGPLDTQYF; CDR3nt: TGTGCCAGCAGTTGGGGGCCGTTGGATACGCAGTATTTT
abundance: few; d_gene: TRBD1; v_gene: TRBV29-1; j_gene: TRBJ2-7; CDR3aa: CSVFDRGSSYEQYF; CDR3nt: TGCAGCGTATTTGACAGGGGTAGTTCCTACGAGCAGTACTTC
abundance: NA; d_gene: NA; v_gene: TRBV11-3; j_gene: TRBJ2-7; CDR3aa: CASSLGGTRPEQYF; CDR3nt: TGTGCCAGCAGCTTAGGGGGGACACGGCCCGAGCAGTACTTC
abundance: NA; d_gene: TRBD1; v_gene: TRBV11-3; j_gene: TRBJ2-5; CDR3aa: CASSVGPGQKETQYF; CDR3nt: TGTGCCAGCAGCGTTGGTCCGGGACAGAAAGAGACCCAGTACTTC
abundance: NA; d_gene: NA; v_gene: TRBV18; j_gene: TRBJ2-2; CDR3aa: CASSPAAGRTGELFF; CDR3nt: TGTGCCAGCTCACCGGCGGCTGGCCGCACCGGGGAGCTGTTTTTT
abundance: NA; d_gene: TRBD1; v_gene: TRBV5-1; j_gene: TRBJ1-5; CDR3aa: CASSLEGGQVNQPQHF; CDR3nt: TGCGCCAGCAGCTTGGAAGGAGGACAGGTCAATCAGCCCCAGCATTTT
abundance: once; d_gene: TRBD1; v_gene: TRBV6-6; j_gene: TRBJ1-3; CDR3aa: CASIMGQISGNTIYF; CDR3nt: TGTGCCAGCATAATGGGACAGATCTCTGGAAACACCATATATTTT
abundance: NA; d_gene: TRBD2; v_gene: TRBV10-3; j_gene: TRBJ2-3; CDR3aa: CAIRVAGGTDTQYF; CDR3nt: TGTGCCATCAGGGTAGCGGGGGGAACAGATACGCAGTATTTT
abundance: NA; d_gene: NA; v_gene: TRBV5-1; j_gene: TRBJ1-1; CDR3aa: CASRAETGNTEAFF; CDR3nt: TGCGCCAGCAGAGCCGAAACAGGAAACACTGAAGCTTTCTTT
abundance: NA; d_gene: NA; v_gene: TRBV11-3; j_gene: TRBJ1-1; CDR3aa: CASSPPGWKMNTEAFF; CDR3nt: TGTGCCAGCAGCCCCCCCGGGTGGAAGATGAACACTGAAGCTTTCTTT
abundance: NA; d_gene: TRBD2; v_gene: TRBV5-1; j_gene: TRBJ2-1; CDR3aa: CASSGTSGTEQFF; CDR3nt: TGCGCCAGCTCCGGGACTAGCGGGACTGAGCAGTTCTTC
abundance: NA; d_gene: NA; v_gene: TRBV5-4; j_gene: TRBJ1-1; CDR3aa: CASNTGGVASEAFF; CDR3nt: TGTGCCAGCAACACAGGTGGGGTAGCCTCTGAAGCTTTCTTT
abundance: once; d_gene: NA; v_gene: TRBV5-6; j_gene: TRBJ1-1; CDR3aa: CASSRPRQNTEAFF; CDR3nt: TGTGCCAGCAGCCGGCCGCGGCAGAACACTGAAGCTTTCTTT
abundance: NA; d_gene: NA; v_gene: TRBV2; j_gene: TRBJ2-5; CDR3aa: CASRSPRELETQYF; CDR3nt: TGTGCCAGCAGGTCGCCACGGGAGTTGGAGACCCAGTACTTC
abundance: few; d_gene: NA; v_gene: TRBV4-1; j_gene: TRBJ2-2; CDR3aa: CASSGPTGNTGELFF; CDR3nt: TGCGCCAGCAGCGGCCCTACGGGGAACACCGGGGAGCTGTTTTTT
abundance: NA; d_gene: TRBD1; v_gene: TRBV12-5; j_gene: TRBJ1-1; CDR3aa: CASGSSRVTGGTEAFF; CDR3nt: TGTGCTAGTGGTTCGTCAAGGGTGACAGGGGGGACTGAAGCTTTCTTT
abundance: NA; d_gene: NA; v_gene: TRBV7-9; j_gene: TRBJ2-1; CDR3aa: CASSLVLAEQFF; CDR3nt: TGTGCCAGCAGCTTAGTCCTAGCGGAGCAGTTCTTC
abundance: NA; d_gene: NA; v_gene: TRBV4-2; j_gene: TRBJ1-1; CDR3aa: CASSQEGAGRAFF; CDR3nt: TGTGCCAGCAGCCAAGAGGGGGCAGGGAGAGCTTTCTTT
abundance: NA; d_gene: TRBD1; v_gene: TRBV4-1; j_gene: TRBJ1-5; CDR3aa: CASNPTTGTQPQHF; CDR3nt: TGCGCCAGCAACCCAACGACAGGGACTCAGCCCCAGCATTTT
abundance: NA; d_gene: NA; v_gene: TRBV4-1; j_gene: TRBJ2-5; CDR3aa: CASSQDRLAQETRYF; CDR3nt: TGCGCCAGCAGCCAAGACCGGCTAGCCCAAGAGACCCGGTACTTC
abundance: once; d_gene: NA; v_gene: TRBV29-1; j_gene: TRBJ1-4; CDR3aa: CTRGELTNEKLFF; CDR3nt: TGCACTCGGGGGGAGCTAACTAATGAAAAACTGTTTTTT